This is a list of T cell receptor beta chains from one sample in a study of blood T cells in healthy people across ages. TCRdb independently ran MiXCR on the 5' RACE reads; one entry per CDR3 protein. The sample includes hundreds of thousands of distinct CDR3 sequences, under 45% of them seen just once. The material sequenced was blood. The receptor source for this set is a man aged 55 to 70 in good health. CDR3s include the opening cysteine and the closing phenylalanine or tryptophan. D genes are given only for firm matches. Clone size is not always given. Where it is, it says once, few, many or a class for expanded clones.

v_gene	abundance	j_gene	d_gene	CDR3nt	CDR3aa
TRBV9	once	TRBJ2-1	.	TGTGCCAGCAGTCTTCACGGAGGGCAGTTCTTC	CASSLHGGQFF
TRBV29-1	few	TRBJ1-2	TRBD1	TGCAGCGTTGAGGGTGGGACAGACTATGGCTACACCTTC	CSVEGGTDYGYTF
TRBV6-5	few	TRBJ1-6	.	TGTGCCAGCAGTTTCAACGGACAGACCCTCCACTTT	CASSFNGQTLHF
TRBV12-3/TRBV12-4	few	TRBJ2-3	TRBD2	TGTGCCAGCACCAGGACTAGCTTCACAGATACGCAGTATTTT	CASTRTSFTDTQYF
TRBV7-2	.	TRBJ1-2	.	TGTGCCAGCAGCCGGGGGGGGGCGAGCAACTATGGCTACACCTTC	CASSRGGASNYGYTF
TRBV29-1	few	TRBJ1-1	TRBD1	TGCAGCGTAGGAACAGGGGGCGGTGAGGCTTTCTTT	CSVGTGGGEAFF
TRBV29-1	.	TRBJ1-1	.	TGCAGCGTTACCGGGAACACTGAAGCTTTCTTT	CSVTGNTEAFF
TRBV7-2	.	TRBJ2-5	.	TGTGCCAGCAGCTTAGGGACGGGTACCCAGTACTTC	CASSLGTGTQYF
TRBV9	.	TRBJ1-5	.	TGTGCCAGCAGCGTAGAAGGGGCTAGCAATCAGCCCCAGCATTTT	CASSVEGASNQPQHF
TRBV29-1	many	TRBJ2-7	TRBD2	TGCAGCGTTGGGGGGGGTTACTACGAGCAGTACTTC	CSVGGGYYEQYF
TRBV30	few	TRBJ2-1	.	TGTGCCTGGGGACGTCGGTACCAAGAGACCCAGTTCTTC	CAWGRRYQETQFF
TRBV7-9	few	TRBJ1-6	.	TGTGCCAGCAGCTTGGTTTCAGACTCCTATAATTCACCCCTCCACTTT	CASSLVSDSYNSPLHF
TRBV29-1	few	TRBJ1-2	.	TGCAGCGGAGGACAAACAAACTATGGCTACACCTTC	CSGGQTNYGYTF
TRBV2	.	TRBJ2-5	.	TGTGCCAGCAGTGAGCAGCCCCCTCGTGAAGAGACCCAGTACTTC	CASSEQPPREETQYF
TRBV20-1	.	TRBJ2-5	.	TGCAGCGGACTCCTCCAAGAGACCCAGTACTTC	CSGLLQETQYF
TRBV4-3	few	TRBJ2-3	.	TGCGCCAGCAGCCTCGGATTAGTTCCCACAGATACGCAGTATTTT	CASSLGLVPTDTQYF
TRBV6-6	.	TRBJ2-5	.	TGTGCCAGCAGCCTTCTAGGCACGGAGACCCAGTACTTC	CASSLLGTETQYF
TRBV20-1	.	TRBJ1-1	.	TGCAGTGCTAGGGCCCAAAGGGGTAGGAACACTGAAGCTTTCTTT	CSARAQRGRNTEAFF
TRBV20-1	few	TRBJ2-7	.	TGCAGTGCTAGAGAGGGCAGGGATTCCTACGAGCAGTACTTC	CSAREGRDSYEQYF